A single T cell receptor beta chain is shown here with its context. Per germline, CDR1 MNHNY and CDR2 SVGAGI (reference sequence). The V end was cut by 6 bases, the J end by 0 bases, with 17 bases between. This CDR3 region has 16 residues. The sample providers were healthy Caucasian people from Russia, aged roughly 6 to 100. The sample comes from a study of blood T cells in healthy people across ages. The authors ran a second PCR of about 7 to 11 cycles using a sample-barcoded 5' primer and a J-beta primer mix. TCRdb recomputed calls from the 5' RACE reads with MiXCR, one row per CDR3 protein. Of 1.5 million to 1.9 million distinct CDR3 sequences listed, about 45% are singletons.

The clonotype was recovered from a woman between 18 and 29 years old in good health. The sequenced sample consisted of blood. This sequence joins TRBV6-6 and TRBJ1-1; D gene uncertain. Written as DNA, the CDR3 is TGTGCCAGCAGATTCCTCGACTCTGTTCTGAACACTGAAGCTTTCTTT. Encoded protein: CASRFLDSVLNTEAFF.